The rows below give T cell receptor beta chains drawn from one sample of a study of patients and donors after allogeneic stem cell transplantation. TCRdb reprocessed the RT-PCR reads with MiXCR, giving one entry per CDR3 protein. The data show 410,000 or so distinct CDR3 sequences, around 15% seen once. The sequencing input was blood, either unsorted or a sorted T cell fraction (not recorded which). The source is a human donor who was either an allogeneic HSCT recipient or a stem cell or donor lymphocyte infusion donor (not recorded which). It is not recorded whose cells these are; they may come from a transplant donor. CDR3s include the opening cysteine and the closing phenylalanine or tryptophan. The order of the fields is V gene, clone size, CDR3 length, D gene, J gene, CDR3 protein, CDR3 DNA. A D gene is named only where the DNA matches it firmly. Rows may omit the clone size; those that give it use once, few, many or a size class.

>TRBV4-3|few|15|TRBD1|TRBJ1-1
CASSQTTGGVAEAFF
TGCGCCAGCAGCCAAACTACAGGGGGCGTTGCTGAAGCTTTCTTT
>TRBV20-1|-|12|-|TRBJ1-2
CSAPDSYDGYTF
TGCAGTGCTCCGGACAGCTATGATGGCTACACCTTC
>TRBV5-1|-|14|-|TRBJ2-2
CASSLKRDTGELFF
TGCGCCAGCAGCTTGAAACGGGACACCGGGGAGCTGTTTTTT
>TRBV7-3|few|17|-|TRBJ2-2
CASSLTSWSGATGELFF
TGTGCCAGCAGCTTAACCTCCTGGAGCGGAGCGACCGGGGAGCTGTTTTTT
>TRBV5-1|-|15|-|TRBJ2-6
CASSLAPAGANVLTF
TGCGCCAGCAGCTTGGCTCCCGCTGGGGCCAACGTCCTGACTTTC
>TRBV19|few|13|-|TRBJ1-1
CASRRTANTEAFF
TGTGCCAGTAGGCGGACAGCGAACACTGAAGCTTTCTTT
>TRBV20-1|-|16|-|TRBJ2-2
CSAKIGRSVGTGELFF
TGCAGTGCTAAAATAGGGAGAAGTGTAGGTACCGGGGAGCTGTTTTTT
>TRBV12-3/TRBV12-4|few|14|TRBD1|TRBJ1-2
CASSNTGTGEGYTF
TGTGCCAGCAGTAACACCGGGACAGGGGAGGGCTACACCTTC
>TRBV5-5|few|15|-|TRBJ2-5
CASSLGGRQQETQYF
TGTGCCAGCAGCTTGGGGGGCCGGCAGCAAGAGACCCAGTACTTC
>TRBV4-1|many|15|-|TRBJ2-2
CASSQALSGTGELFF
TGCGCCAGCAGCCAAGCCTTGAGCGGCACCGGGGAGCTGTTTTTT
>TRBV5-5|-|14|-|TRBJ1-6
CASSLWVGDSPLHF
TGTGCCAGCAGCTTGTGGGTCGGCGATTCACCCCTCCACTTT
>TRBV15|few|14|-|TRBJ1-2
CATSRNPGGGNCLF
TGTGCCACCAGCAGGAACCCCGGTGGCGGAAATTGTCTCTTC
>TRBV6-5|many|12|-|TRBJ1-2
CASTRTGYGYTF
TGTGCCAGCACCCGTACCGGTTATGGCTACACCTTC
>TRBV4-2|-|18|TRBD2|TRBJ2-3
CASSPSPPGRGDSDTQYF
TGTGCCAGCAGCCCTAGCCCCCCCGGGCGGGGGGATTCAGATACGCAGTATTTT
>TRBV7-9|many|14|TRBD1|TRBJ2-3
CASSSRQGTDTQYF
TGTGCCAGCAGTTCTCGACAGGGAACAGATACGCAGTATTTT
>TRBV5-1|many|14|-|TRBJ1-1
CASSDRTGNTEAFF
TGCGCCAGCAGCGATAGGACGGGGAACACTGAAGCTTTCTTT
>TRBV11-2|-|16|TRBD1|TRBJ1-1
CASSPGQGAADTEAFF
TGTGCCAGCAGCCCGGGACAGGGGGCCGCGGACACTGAAGCTTTCTTT
>TRBV4-1|-|15|-|TRBJ1-1
CASSPGRGRSTEAFF
TGCGCCAGCAGCCCCGGGAGGGGTAGGAGCACTGAAGCTTTCTTT
>TRBV15|-|14|-|TRBJ2-1
CATSLFLGMNEQFF
TGTGCCACCAGCCTATTCCTGGGTATGAATGAGCAGTTCTTC